This T cell receptor (beta chain) was captured by sequencing in a study of neoadjuvant nivolumab and ipilimumab in lung cancer. Findings and caveats of the study: Compared with tumor-adjacent uninvolved lung, resected tumors showed greater richness and clonality. Only two of four nivolumab-treated tumors gained richness and clonality by surgery. TCR clonality did not significantly correlate with pathologic tumor regression.

V lost 3 bases and J lost 7, with 16 bases in between. Per germline, CDR1 SGHTA and CDR2 FQGTGA. The CDR3 has 15 amino acids. Data came from immunoSEQ multiplex PCR; TCRdb stores just in-frame clones and leaves some out. The sample has 26,000 or so clones, 65% to 85% seen once. For this clone: Its antigen is as yet unknown.

Sequenced material: tumor tissue, taken after neoadjuvant nivolumab, alone or with ipilimumab, at or shortly before surgery. The receptor was isolated from an adult with non-small cell lung cancer. This chain connects TRBV7-3 to TRBJ2-1; a possible D gene is TRBD2 (6 bases). This CDR3 reads CASSFYGSRGNEQFF. Written as DNA, the CDR3 is TGTGCCAGCAGCTTCTACGGGAGCCGGGGGAATGAGCAGTTCTTC.